A selection of T cell receptor beta chains follows, all from one sample in a study of regulatory T cells in long-lasting Graves disease. TCRdb itself ran the multiplex PCR reads through MiXCR, one entry per CDR3 protein. The sample includes about 540,000 distinct CDR3 sequences, roughly 12% of them seen just once. The sample was also linked to a second study, of T cells in Graves' hyperthyroidism and ophthalmopathy.

The sample was peripheral blood mononuclear cells (PBMCs), taken at new diagnosis, from a patient treated with antithyroid drugs. The receptors were gathered from a man aged 25-45 years with Graves disease. The CDR3 runs from the conserved cysteine through the conserved F or W. The D gene is left open where the match is weak. Rows may omit the clone size; those that give it use once, few, many or a size class.

v_call	clone_size	j_call	d_call	cdr3_nt	cdr3_aa
TRBV27	many	TRBJ2-7	TRBD1	TGTGCCAGCGCTTTCGACAGGGGTCCTCTTTACGAGCAGTACTTC	CASAFDRGPLYEQYF
TRBV2	many	TRBJ2-5	TRBD2	TGTGCCAGCAGTGACCTGCTAGCGGGAGAGATTAGGGAGACCCAGTACTTC	CASSDLLAGEIRETQYF
TRBV20-1	few	TRBJ2-1	NA	TGCAGTCCTAGAGTCGCGGAGCGGTCCAATGAGCAGTTCTTC	CSPRVAERSNEQFF
TRBV3-1	NA	TRBJ2-1	NA	TGTGCCAGCAGCCTGATAGTCGGGAGAGGGAGGAATGAGCAGTTCTTC	CASSLIVGRGRNEQFF
TRBV20-1	NA	TRBJ1-1	NA	TGCAGGGATTCAGGGGCAATGAACACTGAAGCTTTCTTT	CRDSGAMNTEAFF
TRBV5-1	many	TRBJ2-2	NA	TGCGCCAGCAGCTTGCAGGCCTTGGTTCCCGGGGAGCTGTTTTTT	CASSLQALVPGELFF
TRBV9	many	TRBJ2-2	NA	TGTGCCAGCAGCGTAGAACAGACCCGGGAGCTGTTTTTT	CASSVEQTRELFF
TRBV10-2	NA	TRBJ2-2	TRBD2	TGCGCCTCCCGAGGAGGACTAGCGAGATCCGGGGAGCTGTTTTTT	CASRGGLARSGELFF
TRBV7-3	many	TRBJ2-1	TRBD2	TGTGCCAGCAGAGATCCTCACCCCGGGACTAGCGGGAGAATTTCCACCTACAATGAGCAGTTCTTC	CASRDPHPGTSGRISTYNEQFF
TRBV3-1	many	TRBJ1-5	NA	TGTGCCAGCAGCCAAGTCGGGAGCAATCAGCCCCAGCATTTT	CASSQVGSNQPQHF
TRBV7-2	many	TRBJ2-7	TRBD2	TGTGCCAGCAGCTTGCTAGCGGGAGGGGGTGGTAGCGACGAGCAGTACTTC	CASSLLAGGGGSDEQYF
TRBV27	many	TRBJ2-2	NA	TGTGCCAGCAAGCGGCAGGACACCGGGGAGCTGTTTTTT	CASKRQDTGELFF
TRBV12-3/TRBV12-4	few	TRBJ2-2	TRBD1	TGTGCCAGCACCATCCGCCAACCGGACAGGGCTACCGGGGAGCTGTTTTTT	CASTIRQPDRATGELFF
TRBV20-1	many	TRBJ1-5	NA	TGCAGTGCTATTACAGGGTCCAGTCAGCCCCAGCATTTT	CSAITGSSQPQHF
TRBV5-1	NA	TRBJ2-3	TRBD1	TGCGCCAGCAACTTCCGGGACAGGGGCACAGATACGCAGTATTTT	CASNFRDRGTDTQYF
TRBV28	NA	TRBJ2-1	TRBD2	TGTGCCAGCAGTTCAGGACTAGCGGGCTTCTCCTACAATGAGCAGTTCTTC	CASSSGLAGFSYNEQFF
TRBV6-2/TRBV6-3	many	TRBJ1-2	TRBD1	TGTGCCAGCACTAAGGGACAGGGAAACTATGGCTACACCTTC	CASTKGQGNYGYTF